This TCR beta chain was retrieved from a study of identical twins. Study findings and constraints: Analyses based on zero insertions could be partly confounded by invariant MAIT and iNKT cells. The degree of excess twin sharing was weaker in beta out-of-frame sequences.

Details on this clonotype: Its antigen remains unidentified.

Unique molecular identifiers were present on the cDNA, which also gained a universal primer site by template switching. TCRdb fed the 5' RACE reads into MiXCR, producing one record per CDR3 protein. The profile shows around 480,000 distinct CDR3 sequences, over 11% of them singletons. The J segment lost 5 bases and the V segment lost 1 base, leaving 5 bases of the junction unmatched. Germline V gene data show CDR1 as SGHRS and CDR2 as YFSETQ. The CDR3 runs 15 residues. These records were also assigned to another study, of yellow fever vaccine responses in identical twins. Per that study: Each twin's T cell response to the vaccine was reported to look partly convergent and partly personalized.

Sequenced material: CD4+ T cells sorted from blood. This clonotype was sampled from a woman younger than 35 in good health. The chain has TRBV5-1 and TRBJ2-3, with 9 bases lining up with TRBD2. The CDR3: CASSLTSGPQDTQYF. DNA of the CDR3: TGCGCCAGCAGCTTGACTAGCGGGCCCCAAGATACGCAGTATTTT.